The 25 T cell receptor beta chains below were found in one sample sequenced in a study of monozygotic twins with inflammatory bowel disease. TCRdb re-called the 5' RACE reads; every CDR3 protein appears as one record, without DNA. The sample's table shows about 300,000 distinct CDR3 sequences. Specimen: blood. These TCRs come from a human donor with ulcerative colitis or Crohn's disease, or a healthy co-twin of an affected twin (not recorded which).

The chain uses TRBV7-8 and TRBJ2-2; as DNA is missing, the TRBD1 call by TCRdb cannot be tested. Germline V gives CDR1 SGHVS, CDR2 FQNEAQ. The CDR3 length is 17 residues. This chain's CDR3 is CASRPFLGRTNTGELFF.

The chain combines TRBV7-2 with TRBJ2-7; the TRBD1 assignment by TCRdb is unverifiable without DNA. From germline, CDR1 is SGHTA and CDR2 FQGNSA. The CDR3 runs to 13 residues. The CDR3 reads CASSLARGAEQYF.

This sequence joins TRBV11-2 and TRBJ2-2. The germline gives CDR1 SGHAT, CDR2 FQNNGV. This CDR3 spans 14 amino acids. The CDR3 sequence: CASSPIPNTGELFF.

The genes are TRBV18 and TRBJ2-7. The length of the CDR3 is 13 residues. Germline lookup yields CDR1 KGHSH and CDR2 LQKENI. The CDR3: CASSRGDGREQYF.

V and J are TRBV5-1 and TRBJ1-6. The CDR3 loop spans 12 amino acids. Per germline, CDR1 SGHRS and CDR2 YFSETQ. The chain's CDR3 is CASSREDSPLHF.

The CDR3 reads CASSTPDSQETQYF. The V call is TRBV19, the J call TRBJ2-5; TCRdb returns TRBD1, unconfirmable since there is no DNA. Germline CDR1 LNHDA, CDR2 SQIVND (reference sequence). CDR3 length: 14 residues.

The gene calls are TRBV5-1 and TRBJ2-7; absent DNA, TCRdb's TRBD1 call cannot be checked. This CDR3 comprises 14 residues. Germline assignment: CDR1 SGHRS and CDR2 YFSETQ. Here the CDR3 reads CASSFGTGAYEQYF.

This sequence joins TRBV5-5 and TRBJ1-2; the D call of TRBD1 rests on TCRdb alone, since no DNA is present to check it. CDR3 length equals 14 residues. CDR1 and CDR2 from the germline V gene are SGHKS and YYEKEE (reference sequence). CDR3 sequence: CASSVRTENYGYTF.

The chain links TRBV19 to TRBJ2-1; absent DNA, TCRdb's TRBD2 call cannot be checked. This CDR3 is built from 16 residues. Germline V CDR1 and CDR2: LNHDA, SQIVND (reference sequence). CDR3 protein: CASTITLLMGHNEQFF.

The chain uses TRBV15 and TRBJ2-3; TCRdb gives TRBD2 as the D gene, but with no DNA this cannot be confirmed. The CDR3 sequence is 15 residues long. Germline CDR1 LNHNV, CDR2 YYDKDF (reference sequence). The CDR3 reads CATSRTSGDSDTQYF.

The chain joins TRBV4-3 to TRBJ1-1; the TCRdb D gene call, TRBD1, has no DNA to confirm it. The CDR3 has 14 amino acids. Germline V gives CDR1 LGHNA, CDR2 YSLEER. CDR3 in amino acids: CASSRQDRAPEAFF.

The chain has TRBV12-3 or TRBV12-4 and TRBJ1-2. The CDR3 spans 13 residues. The CDR3 loop reads CASSQVVAYGYTF.

The rearrangement links TRBV12-3 or TRBV12-4 to TRBJ2-7; the TRBD2 assignment by TCRdb is unverifiable without DNA. The CDR3 sequence is 15 residues long. CDR3 loop: CASKQGLAGPYEQYF.

This rearrangement joins TRBV5-6 to TRBJ2-1; TCRdb's D call, TRBD2, is unchecked because there is no DNA. The CDR3 runs to 15 residues. CDR1 and CDR2 (germline): SGHDT, YYEEEE. The CDR3 region is CASSSGTSFGNEQFF.

This sequence joins TRBV7-2 and TRBJ2-3. The CDR3 consists of 12 residues. Germline-derived CDR1 and CDR2 are SGHTA and FQGNSA. This chain's CDR3 is CASSLGAYTQYF.

The rearrangement uses TRBV5-1 and TRBJ2-3; TCRdb indicates TRBD1, and absent DNA this call remains unverified. Germline CDR1 and CDR2: SGHRS and YFSETQ. The CDR3 is made up of 14 amino acids. CDR3 loop: CASFRGGSTDTQYF.

The gene calls are TRBV7-8 and TRBJ1-1. Looked up from germline, CDR1 is SGHVS and CDR2 is FQNEAQ. The CDR3 is made up of 14 amino acids. CDR3: CASSLRGGRTEAFF. Full variable domain (outside the CDR3, taken from reference TRBV7-8 and TRBJ1-1): GAGVSQSPRYKVAKRGQDVALRCDPISGHVSLFWYQQALGQGPEFLTYFQNEAQLDKSGLPSDRFFAERPEGSVSTLKIQRTQQEDSAVYLCASSLRGGRTEAFFGQGTRLTVV.

The rearrangement links TRBV10-3 to TRBJ2-2; lacking DNA, the TRBD1 call made by TCRdb goes unchecked. The germline V gene has CDR1 ENHRY and CDR2 SYGVKD. CDR3 length: 16 amino acids. The chain's CDR3 is CAISESVQGVTGELFF.

The chain is built from TRBV5-6 and TRBJ2-3. The CDR3 loop spans 14 amino acids. CDR1 is SGHDT, CDR2 YYEEEE, per germline. The CDR3 region is CASSWDRGQDTQYF.

The chain combines TRBV9 with TRBJ2-7; TCRdb's assignment of TRBD1 cannot be checked, as there is no DNA. The CDR3 contains 15 residues. Germline V gene lookup returns CDR1 SGDLS and CDR2 YYNGEE. The CDR3 protein is CASSVVGDRIYEQYF.

The chain uses TRBV19 and TRBJ2-7; absent DNA, TCRdb's TRBD1 call cannot be checked. The CDR3 consists of 11 residues. Germline values: CDR1 LNHDA, CDR2 SQIVND (reference sequence). CDR3 region: CASRNRDEQYF.

The chain couples TRBV18 to TRBJ1-6; TCRdb names TRBD1, which stays unverified in the absence of DNA. The CDR3 contains 15 residues. The V gene's germline CDR1 is KGHSH and CDR2 LQKENI. CDR3 region: CASSPGQGGNSPLHF. The full variable domain, completed using reference TRBV18 and TRBJ1-6, is NAGVMQNPRHLVRRRGQEARLRCSPMKGHSHVYWYRQLPEEGLKFMVYLQKENIIDESGMPKERFSAEFPKEGPSILRIQQVVRGDSAAYFCASSPGQGGNSPLHFGNGTRLTVT.

The V and J genes are TRBV6-2 or TRBV6-3 and TRBJ2-5; TCRdb gives TRBD2 as the D gene, but with no DNA this cannot be confirmed. Germline V gives CDR1 MNHEY, CDR2 SVGEGT. The CDR3 has 14 amino acids. The CDR3: CASSYSGLRETQYF.

The chain has TRBV20-1 and TRBJ2-5; TCRdb gives TRBD2 as the D gene, but with no DNA this cannot be confirmed. Germline V CDR1 and CDR2: DFQATT, SNEGSKA (reference sequence). The CDR3 covers 17 residues. The CDR3 reads CSASLVTSGVYQETQYF.

The CDR3 here is CASSSRDSGYNEQFF. This chain uses TRBV7-9 with TRBJ2-1; checking the TCRdb D call of TRBD2 is not possible without DNA. Per the germline V gene, CDR1 is SEHNR and CDR2 is FQNEAQ (reference sequence). The CDR3 totals 15 residues. Together with reference TRBV7-9 and TRBJ2-1, the CDR3 gives the full variable domain: DTGVSQNPRHKITKRGQNVTFRCDPISEHNRLYWYRQTLGQGPEFLTYFQNEAQLEKSRLLSDRFSAERPKGSFSTLEIQRTEQGDSAMYLCASSSRDSGYNEQFFGPGTRLTVL.